This TCR beta chain was identified during a study of T cells in Graves' hyperthyroidism and ophthalmopathy. This clonotype appeared a few times. Its antigen is currently unknown. This CDR3 has 15 amino acids. V was shortened by 4 bases and J by 4 bases, with 16 bases between the two germline ends. The CDR3 regions of TCR beta were amplified from RNA transcripts. Carried out on the TCR CDR3, a first-round RT-PCR used the HTBI primer set. In TCRdb, the multiplex PCR reads were re-called with MiXCR into one record per CDR3 protein. This table has approximately 430,000 distinct CDR3 sequences, under 15% appearing once. The PBMCs studied were ones that came from roughly 11 ml fresh peripheral blood. General observations from the study: Ophthalmopathy and stable hyperthyroidism were separated by a 13 V-J model.

The rearrangement uses TRBV12-3 or TRBV12-4 and TRBJ2-5, with D tentatively TRBD1 (8 bases). Sequencing was done on a sample of blood. This TCR came from a young man with Graves' ophthalmopathy. CDR3 in amino acids: CASSSGQGGVETQYF. Here the CDR3 DNA reads TGTGCCAGCAGTTCAGGACAGGGAGGGGTAGAGACCCAGTACTTC.